These 27 T cell receptor beta chains originate from one sample sequenced in a study of blood T cell repertoires in COVID-19. Libraries were prepared by immunoSEQ multiplex PCR; TCRdb keeps only in-frame clonotypes and omits some of them. The sample has fewer than 300,000 clones; about 80% are singletons. The sequencing sample was made of peripheral blood. The receptors here all came from a person in their 70s with COVID-19, enrolled during active disease.

There are a few counts of this clone. V and J are TRBV3-1 (or the pseudogene TRBV3-2) and TRBJ2-1, with 12 nucleotides matching TRBD2. Trimming took 1 base from V and 8 from J; bases not matched to a gene: 0. The CDR3 runs to 14 residues. The germline V gene has CDR1 LGHDT and CDR2 YNNKEL (reference sequence). Written as DNA, the CDR3 is TGTGCCAGCAGCCAAGCTAGCGGGGGGGATGAGCAGTTCTTC. Translated, it gives CASSQASGGDEQFF.

The genes are TRBV28 and TRBJ1-2; 7 nucleotides match TRBD1. CDR1 is MDHEN and CDR2 is SYDVKM in the germline V gene. This CDR3 spans 14 amino acids. V shed 6 bases, J shed 5 bases, and the junction held 9 bases outside the gene matches. CDR3 sequence: CASRQTGERYGYTF. For the CDR3, the DNA is TGTGCCAGCAGGCAAACAGGGGAGAGGTATGGCTACACCTTC.

The V and J genes are TRBV28 and TRBJ1-5; the match to TRBD1 covers 7 bases. The CDR3 runs to 16 residues. Germline CDR1 MDHEN, CDR2 SYDVKM. V was pared by 7 bases and J by 0 bases, with 9 bases of the junction left unmatched. CDR3 bases: TGTGCCAGCACCCCCGACAGGGCATATAGCAATCAGCCCCAGCATTTT. Protein sequence: CASTPDRAYSNQPQHF. Supplemented by reference TRBV28 and TRBJ1-5, the full variable domain reads DVKVTQSSRYLVKRTGEKVFLECVQDMDHENMFWYRQDPGLGLRLIYFSYDVKMKEKGDIPEGYSVSREKKERFSLILESASTNQTSMYLCASTPDRAYSNQPQHFGDGTRLSIL.

The chain recombines TRBV5-6 with TRBJ2-2; no firm D call. Trimming cost V 0 bases and J 6 bases, with 12 bases left between them. Germline V gene lookup returns CDR1 SGHDT and CDR2 YYEEEE. The CDR3 runs to 15 residues. DNA for the CDR3: TGTGCCAGCAGCTTGGACCTGCTTTCGGCCGGGGAGCTGTTTTTT. It codes for CASSLDLLSAGELFF.

J is TRBJ1-2 and V is TRBV7-2, with 8 bases lining up with TRBD1. This CDR3 spans 17 amino acids. The J segment lost 2 bases and the V segment lost 5 bases, leaving 13 bases of the junction unmatched. CDR1 and CDR2 from the germline V gene are SGHTA and FQGNSA. CDR3 protein: CASSPRTGSPVNYGYTF. For the CDR3, the DNA is TGTGCCAGCAGCCCGCGGACAGGGTCTCCTGTGAACTATGGCTACACCTTC.

The V and J genes are TRBV29-1 and TRBJ2-5; maybe TRBD1 (5 bases). CDR3 size: 14 residues. Germline V gene data show CDR1 as SQVTM and CDR2 as ANQGSEA. V was cut by 4 bases and J by 2 bases, with 14 bases left in between. CDR3 in DNA: TGCAGCGTTGGGTACTGGACACATCAAGAGACCCAGTACTTC. Protein: CSVGYWTHQETQYF. Filled out from reference TRBV29-1 and TRBJ2-5, the complete variable domain reads SAVISQKPSRDICQRGTSLTIQCQVDSQVTMMFWYRQQPGQSLTLIATANQGSEATYESGFVIDKFPISRPNLTFSTLTVSNMSPEDSSIYLCSVGYWTHQETQYFGPGTRLLVL.

The chain combines TRBV29-1 with TRBJ1-1; 11 nucleotides line up with TRBD1. Germline CDR1 and CDR2: SQVTM and ANQGSEA. The CDR3 is made up of 14 amino acids. Unmatched junction bases numbered 4, after V lost 2 bases and J lost 5 bases. For the CDR3, the DNA is TGCAGCGTTGAAAGGACAGGGGGCAAAACTGAAGCTTTCTTT. Translation: CSVERTGGKTEAFF.

On this clone: Other DNA sequences within the sample encode an identical CDR3. This sequence joins TRBV7-2 and TRBJ1-6; tentative D call: TRBD1 (6 bases). Between the trimmed V and J ends, which lost 0 bases and 7 bases, there was a span of 10 bases. The CDR3 has 15 amino acids. Germline CDR1 is SGHTA and CDR2 is FQGNSA. The CDR3 spells CASSLAGAHNSPLHF. Here the CDR3 DNA reads TGTGCCAGCAGCTTAGCGGGGGCCCACAATTCACCCCTCCACTTT.

The gene calls are TRBV7-2 and TRBJ2-7; 11 bases are shared with TRBD2. This CDR3 contains 15 residues. With 6 bases clipped from V and 1 base from J, the junction kept 5 bases outside the gene matches. Germline assignment: CDR1 SGHTA and CDR2 FQGNSA. The CDR3 region has the DNA TGTGCCAGCAGTTTAACTAGCGGGAGTTCCTACGAGCAGTACTTC. This translates into CASSLTSGSSYEQYF.

V gene TRBV14 combines with J gene TRBJ1-6; a weak D match, TRBD1 (6 bases). The germline V gene has CDR1 SGHDN and CDR2 FVKESK. CDR3 length equals 14 residues. Trimming stripped 3 bases from V and 7 bases from J, with 10 bases between. The CDR3 DNA reads as TGTGCCAGCAGCCAGCGGGGGGCGAATTCACCCCTCCACTTT. Its protein is CASSQRGANSPLHF.

The chain employs TRBV5-6 and TRBJ1-2; D possibly corresponds to TRBD1 (6 bases). Looked up from germline, CDR1 is SGHDT and CDR2 is YYEEEE. The ends were cut back, 5 bases at V and 4 bases at J, with 12 bases in the middle. CDR3 length: 13 amino acids. In nucleotides, the CDR3 is TGTGCCAGCAGACAGGGTATAAGCTATGGCTACACCTTC. It codes for CASRQGISYGYTF.

The chain couples TRBV6-5 to TRBJ2-7, with a possible D match to TRBD1 (6 bases). Trimming removed 2 bases at V and 1 base at J, with 9 bases between. This CDR3 contains 14 residues. The V gene's germline CDR1 is MNHEY and CDR2 SVGAGI. The CDR3 loop is CASSYGRGSYEQYF. Here the CDR3 DNA reads TGTGCCAGCAGTTACGGCAGGGGTTCCTACGAGCAGTACTTC.

The genes are TRBV29-1 and TRBJ1-1; D might be TRBD1 (5 bases). V lost 5 bases, J lost 4 bases, and 20 bases lay in between. The germline gives CDR1 SQVTM, CDR2 ANQGSEA. The CDR3 length is 15 residues. CDR3 DNA sequence: TGCAGCGTTAACGAAGGTGCAGGGTTCGCCACTGAAGCTTTCTTT. Amino acid sequence: CSVNEGAGFATEAFF.

The V and J genes are TRBV9 and TRBJ2-2, with TRBD2 matching over 8 bases. The CDR3 totals 16 residues. V was clipped by 2 bases and J by 1 base; unmatched bases: 4. CDR1 is SGDLS and CDR2 is YYNGEE in the germline V gene. CDR3 protein: CASSVTLAVNTGELFF. The CDR3 DNA reads as TGTGCCAGCAGCGTTACACTAGCGGTGAACACCGGGGAGCTGTTTTTT.

This chain uses TRBV10-3 with TRBJ2-7; 7 bases line up with TRBD1. The germline gives CDR1 ENHRY, CDR2 SYGVKD. CDR3 size: 14 residues. Germline trimming cut 10 bases from V and 6 bases from J; bases unmatched to any gene: 15. The CDR3 coding sequence is TGTGCCAAATCCCGGACAGGATCCCTCGCCGAGCAGTACTTC. Residues: CAKSRTGSLAEQYF.

The chain carries TRBV5-4 and TRBJ2-7, with D tentatively TRBD2 (5 bases). Germline loops: CDR1 SGHNT, CDR2 YYREEE (reference sequence). Trimming left V 0 bases short and J 1 base short, with 14 bases between. This CDR3 is built from 16 residues. Here the CDR3 reads CASSLGMGVASYEQYF. Here the CDR3 DNA reads TGTGCCAGCAGCTTGGGGATGGGAGTCGCTTCCTACGAGCAGTACTTC.

The rearrangement uses TRBV7-2 and TRBJ1-5; 9 nucleotides align to TRBD1. The J segment lost 3 bases and the V segment lost 6 bases, leaving 6 bases of the junction unmatched. Germline V gene lookup returns CDR1 SGHTA and CDR2 FQGNSA. The CDR3 consists of 15 residues. CDR3 loop: CASSPTGGTNQPQHF. The DNA of the CDR3 is TGTGCCAGCAGTCCGACAGGGGGGACCAATCAGCCCCAGCATTTT.

The chain recombines TRBV5-4 with TRBJ1-1; TRBD1 is a possible D gene (5 bases). CDR1 and CDR2 (germline): SGHNT, YYREEE (reference sequence). CDR3 length: 13 residues. The V gene lost 1 base and the J gene lost 4 bases, with 8 bases spanning the gap. The CDR3 coding sequence is TGTGCCAGCAGCTTGCGAAGGGGCACTGAAGCTTTCTTT. It codes for CASSLRRGTEAFF.

The table lists this clone with a count of one. This chain joins TRBV5-1 and TRBJ1-1; maybe TRBD1 (5 bases). Trimming left V 0 bases short and J 7 bases short, with 16 bases between. The CDR3 length is 15 residues. Germline V gene lookup returns CDR1 SGHRS and CDR2 YFSETQ. In DNA, the CDR3 is TGCGCCAGCAGCTTGGAGGGGCGCGATTATGATGAAGCTTTCTTT. This translates into CASSLEGRDYDEAFF.

The V and J genes are TRBV12-3 or TRBV12-4 and TRBJ2-3, with TRBD2 as a possible D gene (6 bases). Trimming removed 2 bases from V and 9 bases from J, with 12 bases in between. This CDR3 is 13 amino acids long. The CDR3 is CASSLTLAGTQYF. The CDR3 DNA reads as TGTGCCAGCAGTTTAACCCTGGCGGGAACGCAGTATTTT.

This clone was seen a handful of times. The chain couples TRBV5-5 to TRBJ1-5; D perhaps matches TRBD1 (5 bases). Looked up from germline, CDR1 is SGHKS and CDR2 is YYEKEE (reference sequence). The CDR3 covers 15 residues. V was shortened by 1 base and J by 9 bases, with 17 bases between the two germline ends. The CDR3 DNA is TGTGCCAGCAGCTTGACGACTCAGGGTTGGGTGCCCCAGCATTTT. Encoded protein: CASSLTTQGWVPQHF.

The chain recombines TRBV3-1 (or the pseudogene TRBV3-2) with TRBJ2-7; 7 bases match TRBD2. CDR1 LGHDT and CDR2 YNNKEL come from the germline V gene (reference sequence). The V gene end was trimmed by 6 bases and the J gene end by 0 bases; junction bases not matched to a gene: 8. The length of the CDR3 is 15 residues. CDR3 in DNA: TGTGCCAGCAGTCCTAGCGGTCATAGCTCCTACGAGCAGTACTTC. This translates into CASSPSGHSSYEQYF.

The chain employs TRBV28 and TRBJ2-7, with D tentatively TRBD2 (5 bases). Germline CDR1 and CDR2: MDHEN and SYDVKM. The CDR3 is made up of 15 amino acids. V dropped 6 bases and J dropped 5 bases, with 20 bases sitting between them. The CDR3 spells CASSNIVEGFDEQYF. DNA of the CDR3: TGTGCCAGCAGCAATATAGTTGAGGGTTTTGACGAGCAGTACTTC.

In DNA form, the CDR3 reads TGTGCCAGCAGCGCGGATGGTGCGGAGACCCAGTACTTC. The encoded protein is CASSADGAETQYF. This rearrangement joins TRBV7-9 to TRBJ2-5; D is undetermined. This CDR3 has 13 amino acids. V was clipped by 5 bases and J by 5 bases, with 12 bases between them. Germline CDR1 reads SEHNR; CDR2 reads FQNEAQ (reference sequence).

This sequence joins TRBV25-1 and TRBJ1-6, with TRBD1 matching over 7 bases. V dropped 7 bases and J dropped 7; count of bases not matched to a gene: 7. The CDR3 is made up of 14 amino acids. Germline loops: CDR1 MGHDK, CDR2 SYGVNS. CDR3: CASNQQGLNSPLHF. DNA for the CDR3: TGTGCCAGCAATCAACAGGGGTTGAATTCACCCCTCCACTTT.

The rearrangement links TRBV4-3 to TRBJ1-3; D unresolved. CDR3 size: 17 residues. Germline V gene lookup returns CDR1 LGHNA and CDR2 YSLEER. V was trimmed by 1 base and J by 0 bases, leaving 13 bases between them. The CDR3 is CASSQGAYSNSGNTIYF. For the CDR3, the DNA is TGCGCCAGCAGCCAAGGTGCCTACAGTAACTCTGGAAACACCATATATTTT.

This clone has more than one count but fewer than ten. The chain joins TRBV11-3 to TRBJ2-7; D possibly corresponds to TRBD2 (6 bases). The V gene's germline CDR1 is SGHNT and CDR2 YENEEA. V was clipped by 6 bases and J by 0 bases, with 15 bases between them. The length of the CDR3 is 15 residues. The CDR3 protein is CASSRGGTRSYEQYF. The CDR3, as DNA: TGTGCCAGCAGTCGGGGCGGGACTCGCTCCTACGAGCAGTACTTC.